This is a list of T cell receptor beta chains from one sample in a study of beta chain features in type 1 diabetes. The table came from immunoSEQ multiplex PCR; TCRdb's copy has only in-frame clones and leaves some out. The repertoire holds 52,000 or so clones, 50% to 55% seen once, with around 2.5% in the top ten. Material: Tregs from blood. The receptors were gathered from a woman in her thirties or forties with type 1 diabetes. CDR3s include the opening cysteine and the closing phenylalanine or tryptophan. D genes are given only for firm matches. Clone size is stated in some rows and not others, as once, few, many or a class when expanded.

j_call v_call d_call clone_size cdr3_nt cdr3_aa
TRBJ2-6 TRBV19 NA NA TGTGCCATTAAAGACAGTTCTGGGGCCAACGTCCTGACTTTC CAIKDSSGANVLTF
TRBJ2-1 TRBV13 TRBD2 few TGTGCCAGCAGCTCTGAACCCGGGACTAGCAGGGAAAATGAGCAGTTCTTC CASSSEPGTSRENEQFF
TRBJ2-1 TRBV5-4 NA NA TGTGCCAGCAGCTTGTTAATGGGTGGAAGGAGGGGTGAGCAGTTCTTC CASSLLMGGRRGEQFF
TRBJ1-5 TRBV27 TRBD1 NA TGTGCCAGCAGTCTTCGGGGACAGGGGGATCAGCCCCAGCATTTT CASSLRGQGDQPQHF
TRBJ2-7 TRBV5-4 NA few TGTGCCAGCAGCTTGTCGACAGGATCTTACGAGCAGTACTTC CASSLSTGSYEQYF
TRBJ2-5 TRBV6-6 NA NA TGTGCCAGCAGCCTCAGGGTCGCATGGGAGACCCAGTACTTC CASSLRVAWETQYF
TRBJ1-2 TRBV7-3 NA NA TGTGCCAGCAGCTTAACAGGGGGCTATGGCTACACCTTC CASSLTGGYGYTF
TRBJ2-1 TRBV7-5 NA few TGTGCCAGAAGTCCCGGGGGACCATCTTCCCACAATGAGCAGTTCTTC CARSPGGPSSHNEQFF
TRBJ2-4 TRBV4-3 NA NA TGCGCCAGCAGCCAAGCGCGGACAACCAAAAACATTCAGTACTTC CASSQARTTKNIQYF
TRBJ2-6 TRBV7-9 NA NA TGTGCCAGCAGCTGGTCTAAGGGGGCCAACGTCCTGACTTTC CASSWSKGANVLTF
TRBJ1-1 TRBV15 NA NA TGTGCCACCAGCAGAGATGGGGGGGGATATACTGAAGCTTTCTTT CATSRDGGGYTEAFF
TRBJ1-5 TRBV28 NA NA TGTGCCAGCAGACGGTATAGCAATCAGCCCCAGCATTTT CASRRYSNQPQHF
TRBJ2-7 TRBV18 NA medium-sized TGTGCCAGCTCGTCCGGTATGAGGACAGTGACCTCCTACGAGCAGTACTTC CASSSGMRTVTSYEQYF
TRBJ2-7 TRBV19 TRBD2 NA TGTGCCAGTAGTAGAGCCTCCGGGACTAGAGGATACGAGCAGTACTTC CASSRASGTRGYEQYF
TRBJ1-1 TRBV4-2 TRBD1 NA TGTGCCAGCAGCCCGGGACAGGGGATGAACACTGAAGCTTTCTTT CASSPGQGMNTEAFF
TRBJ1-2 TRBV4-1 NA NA TGCGCCAGCAGCCATGGCCTTGGCTACACCTTC CASSHGLGYTF
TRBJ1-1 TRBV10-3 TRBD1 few TGTGCCATCACGGGGACAGGGGAGACTGAAGCTTTCTTT CAITGTGETEAFF
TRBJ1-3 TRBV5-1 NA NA TGCGCCAGCAGCTTGGGGACTGTAGACTCTGGAAACACCATATATTTT CASSLGTVDSGNTIYF
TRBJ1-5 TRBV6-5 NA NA TGTGCCAGCAGTTACGGGCCCTCCCGCAATCAGCCCCAGCATTTT CASSYGPSRNQPQHF
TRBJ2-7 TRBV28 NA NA TGTGCCAGCAGCCCGACTGTTACCTACGAGCAGTACTTC CASSPTVTYEQYF
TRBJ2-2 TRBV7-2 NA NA TGTGCCAGCAGCCGACAGCCGAACACCGGGGAGCTGTTTTTT CASSRQPNTGELFF
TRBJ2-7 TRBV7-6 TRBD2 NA TGTGCCAGCAGTACGCTAGCGGGAGGGAACTACGAGCAGTACTTC CASSTLAGGNYEQYF
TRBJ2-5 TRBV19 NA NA TGTGCCAGTAGTGCACAGGGTTTTGTGTACGAGACCCAGTACTTC CASSAQGFVYETQYF
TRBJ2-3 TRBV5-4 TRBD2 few TGTGCCAGCAGCCGACTAGCGGTCGATACGCAGTATTTT CASSRLAVDTQYF
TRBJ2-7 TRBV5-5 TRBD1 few TGTGCCAGCAGCTGGCCGGGACAGGGGGTCTACGAGCAGTACTTC CASSWPGQGVYEQYF
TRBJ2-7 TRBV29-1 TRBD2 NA TGCAGCGTTGTGGGACTAGCGGACTACGAGCAGTACTTC CSVVGLADYEQYF
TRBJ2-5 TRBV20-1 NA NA TGCAGTGGGCAATTCCAAGAGACCCAGTACTTC CSGQFQETQYF
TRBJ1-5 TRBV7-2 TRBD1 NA TGTGCCAGCAGCCCGGGCTTGGACAGGGGGGATCAGCCCCAGCATTTT CASSPGLDRGDQPQHF
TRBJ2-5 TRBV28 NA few TGTGCCAGCAGGCAGGCGGGGAGTAGCCGGACCCAGTACTTC CASRQAGSSRTQYF
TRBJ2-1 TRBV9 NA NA TGTGCCAGCAGCGCCAGACCAGACAGCGACCCCGAGCAGTTCTTC CASSARPDSDPEQFF
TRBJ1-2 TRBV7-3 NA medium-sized TGTGCCAGCAGCTTAACGAGCGGGGGACGGGACGGCTACACCTTC CASSLTSGGRDGYTF
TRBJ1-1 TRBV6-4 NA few TGTGCCAGCAGTGCCGAGGGGGGGCAAGGAGCTTTCTTT CASSAEGGQGAFF
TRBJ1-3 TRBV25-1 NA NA TGTGCCAGCAGTGACGGGGATTTCTCTGGAAACACCATATATTTT CASSDGDFSGNTIYF
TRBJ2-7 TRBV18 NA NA TGTGCCAGCTCACGTCCAGGGTCGGTCGAGCAGTACTTC CASSRPGSVEQYF
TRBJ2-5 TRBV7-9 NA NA TGTGCCAGCAGCTTAGGGACATTTGAAGAGACCCAGTACTTC CASSLGTFEETQYF
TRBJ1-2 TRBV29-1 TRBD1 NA TGCAGCGTAGGAAGGACAGGGGTTCCGGGCTACACCTTC CSVGRTGVPGYTF
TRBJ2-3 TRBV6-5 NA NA TGTGCCAGCAGTTCCGCGGACATTCGCACAGATACGCAGTATTTT CASSSADIRTDTQYF
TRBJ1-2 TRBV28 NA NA TGTGCCAGCAGTTTGACGGGCTATGGCTACACCTTC CASSLTGYGYTF
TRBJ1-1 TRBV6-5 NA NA TGTGCCAGCAGGCACTTCATGAACACTGAAGCTTTCTTT CASRHFMNTEAFF
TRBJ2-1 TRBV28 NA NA TGTGCCAACAGTCTTCCGGGTGGGAGAGTGTTCTTC CANSLPGGRVFF
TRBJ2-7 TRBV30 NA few TGTGCCTGGAATCGCGAGGACTACGAGCAGTACTTC CAWNREDYEQYF
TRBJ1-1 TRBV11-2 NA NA TGTGCCAGCAGCTTTCAAACGGTAACTGAAGCTTTCTTT CASSFQTVTEAFF
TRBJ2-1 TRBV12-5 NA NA TGTGCTAGTGGTTCCCACGGAGATGAGCAGTTCTTC CASGSHGDEQFF
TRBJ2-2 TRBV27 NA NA TGTGCCAGCGCTCGAGGAACGGAAGCCGGGGAGCTGTTTTTT CASARGTEAGELFF
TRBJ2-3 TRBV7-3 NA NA TGTGCCAGCAGCGCATCAGGACAGCTCACAGATACGCAGTATTTT CASSASGQLTDTQYF
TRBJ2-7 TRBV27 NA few TGTGCCAGCAGTTTCGTTGGAGAACAGCAGTACTTC CASSFVGEQQYF
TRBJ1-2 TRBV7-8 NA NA TGTGCCAGCAGCTTGGACGGGGAAGCTAACTATGGCTACACCTTC CASSLDGEANYGYTF
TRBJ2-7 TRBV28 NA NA TGTGCCAGCAGTTTACGCTCCTACGAGCAGTACTTC CASSLRSYEQYF
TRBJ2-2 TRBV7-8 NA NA TGTGCCAGCAGCCTGATGACAGTCTACACCGGGGAGCTGTTTTTT CASSLMTVYTGELFF
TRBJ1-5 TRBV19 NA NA TGTGCCAGTAGTATGGGGGGATTGAGCAATCAGCCCCAGCATTTT CASSMGGLSNQPQHF
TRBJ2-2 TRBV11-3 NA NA TGTGCCAGCAGCCGAGAGTCCGGGGAGCTGTTTTTT CASSRESGELFF
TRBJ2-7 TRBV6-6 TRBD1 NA TGTGCCAGCAGTTACCTATTCGGGACAGGGGACGAGCAGTACTTC CASSYLFGTGDEQYF
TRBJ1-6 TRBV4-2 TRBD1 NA TGTGCCAGCAGCGGGGACAGGGCGTCTAATTCACCCCTCCACTTT CASSGDRASNSPLHF
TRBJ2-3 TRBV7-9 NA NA TGTGCCAGCAGGCCACAGGGAGATACGCAGTATTTT CASRPQGDTQYF
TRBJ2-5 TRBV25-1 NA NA TGTGCCAGCAGTGAATTGGAGGGATGGGGAGAGACCCAGTACTTC CASSELEGWGETQYF
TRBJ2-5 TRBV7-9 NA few TGTGCCAGCAGCTTAGTGGGCGGGACGGCGCAAGAGACCCAGTACTTC CASSLVGGTAQETQYF
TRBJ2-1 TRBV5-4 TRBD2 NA TGTGCCAGTACCCGATCTAGCGGGGGATTCGGGAATGAGCAGTTCTTC CASTRSSGGFGNEQFF
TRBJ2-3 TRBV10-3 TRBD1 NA TGTGCCTCAGGACAGGGGGCAGATACGCAGTATTTT CASGQGADTQYF